This T cell receptor (beta chain) came from a study of T cell repertoires in cytomegalovirus infection. Whole-study context: Evidence of both CMV infection and a matching HLA type came from public TCR beta signatures. General study findings and limits: Cumulative frequency (of public TCR beta family members) identified carriers of CMV plus the relevant HLA.

On this clonotype itself: Its antigen is currently unknown.

TCRdb analysed the reads with MiXCR anew, one entry per CDR3 protein. The sample has approximately 750,000 distinct CDR3 sequences; 35% to 45% are singletons. V was cut by 4 bases and J by 1 base, with 14 bases left in between. Germline assignment: CDR1 MNHEY and CDR2 SVGEGT. The CDR3 totals 15 residues. Sequencing was done on a sample of PBMCs. The V call is TRBV6-2 or TRBV6-3, the J call TRBJ2-7; a possible D gene is TRBD2 (5 bases). The clonotype was recovered from a human donor in good health (CMV status not recorded). Some clones in this sample may be carry-over from other donors' samples. The CDR3 DNA follows: TGTGCCAGCAGTTCCCTTATCGAGCGGTCCTACGAGCAGTACTTC. Amino acid sequence: CASSSLIERSYEQYF.